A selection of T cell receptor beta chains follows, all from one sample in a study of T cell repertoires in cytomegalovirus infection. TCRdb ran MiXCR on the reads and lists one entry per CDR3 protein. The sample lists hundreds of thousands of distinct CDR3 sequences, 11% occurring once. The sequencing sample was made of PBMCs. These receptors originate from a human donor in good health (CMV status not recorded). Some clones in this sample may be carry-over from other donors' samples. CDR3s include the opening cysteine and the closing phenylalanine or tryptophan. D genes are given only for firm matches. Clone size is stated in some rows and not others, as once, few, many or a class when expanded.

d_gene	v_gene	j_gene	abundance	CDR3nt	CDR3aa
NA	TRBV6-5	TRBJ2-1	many	TGTGCCAGCAGTTACTCGAAGGGCAATGAGCAGTTCTTC	CASSYSKGNEQFF
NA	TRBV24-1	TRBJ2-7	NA	TGTGCCACCAGTGATTTGTTGCAGGTCTCACCGGCAATTTCCTACGAGCAGTACTTC	CATSDLLQVSPAISYEQYF
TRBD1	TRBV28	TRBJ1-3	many	TGTGCCAGCAGGATCTCCGACAGGGGGTTGGGAAACACCATATATTTT	CASRISDRGLGNTIYF
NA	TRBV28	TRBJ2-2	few	TGTGCCAGCAGTTTGGGTGGGGTTACTCCCTGGAACACCGGGGAGCTGTTTTTT	CASSLGGVTPWNTGELFF
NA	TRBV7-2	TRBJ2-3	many	TGTGCCAGCAGCTTATGGATGAGCACAGATACGCAGTATTTT	CASSLWMSTDTQYF
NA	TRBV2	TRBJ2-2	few	TGTGCCAGCAGTTCGTCTGGGTTCCGGGAGCTGTTTTTT	CASSSSGFRELFF
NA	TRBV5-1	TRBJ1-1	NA	TGCGCCAGCAGCTTGGTCCCCGATCTGTTAATGAACACTGAAGCTTTCTTT	CASSLVPDLLMNTEAFF
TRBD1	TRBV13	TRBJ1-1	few	TGTGCCAGCAGCTCTTTTATCAGGGGGCTGAACACTGAAGCTTTCTTT	CASSSFIRGLNTEAFF
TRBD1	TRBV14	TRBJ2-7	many	TGTGCCAGCAGCCAGCCAGGGACAGGGGTCTACGAGCAGTACTTC	CASSQPGTGVYEQYF
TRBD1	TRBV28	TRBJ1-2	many	TGTGCCAGCAGTCCCATTGACAGGGCGCATGGCTACACCTTC	CASSPIDRAHGYTF
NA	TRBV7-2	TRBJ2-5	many	TGTGCCAGCAGCTCAGCAGGGGAAGGGACCCAGTACTTC	CASSSAGEGTQYF
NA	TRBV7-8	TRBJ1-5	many	TGTGCCAGCAGCTTAATTGCTAGGGGTAGGGGTCCCCAGCATTTT	CASSLIARGRGPQHF
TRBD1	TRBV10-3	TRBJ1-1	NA	TGTGCCATCAGTGTACAGGGGGGTGAAGCTTTCTTT	CAISVQGGEAFF
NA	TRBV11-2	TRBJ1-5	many	TGTGCCAGCAGCCCCGGACAGATAGAAACTACCGGCAATCAGCCCCAGCATTTT	CASSPGQIETTGNQPQHF
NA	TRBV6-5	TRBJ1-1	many	TGTGCCAGCAGTTACCGTAGACCTGGGGGGGACACTGAAGCTTTCTTT	CASSYRRPGGDTEAFF
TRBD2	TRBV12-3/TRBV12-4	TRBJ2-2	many	TGTGCCAACACCGGGACTAGCCACACCGGGGAGCTGTTTTTT	CANTGTSHTGELFF
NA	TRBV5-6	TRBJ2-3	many	TGTGCCAGCAGCTTAAGGGCCCCAGATACGCAGTATTTT	CASSLRAPDTQYF
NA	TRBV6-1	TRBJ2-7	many	TGTGCCAGCAGTGATGGGGGGGGCGTCGACGAGCAGTACTTC	CASSDGGGVDEQYF
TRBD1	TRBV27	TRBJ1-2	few	TGTGCCAGCAGTTTGAAGAGACAGGGACTTGGCTACACCTTC	CASSLKRQGLGYTF